The 5 T cell receptor beta chains below come from one sample, sequenced in a study of CD8 T cells in ankylosing spondylitis. Overall study results and limits: Ankylosing spondylitis blood seemed to carry a telltale TCR beta motif made of about 8 highly homologous variants.

For these receptors, no antigen is known. TCRdb re-analysed the 5' RACE reads in MiXCR, keeping a single row per CDR3 protein. Found here are some 400,000 distinct CDR3 sequences, 20% to 25% of them singletons; the top ten hold around 17%. Sequencing was done on a sample of blood, either unsorted or a sorted T cell fraction (not recorded which). Receptors originate from a male donor with ankylosing spondylitis.

The V call is TRBV7-2, the J call TRBJ1-5, with D uncertain. Germline V gene data show CDR1 as SGHTA and CDR2 as FQGNSA. The CDR3 extends over 14 amino acids. Trimming stripped 3 bases from V and 3 bases from J, with 9 bases between. CDR3 nucleotides: TGTGCCAGCAGCTTGGTGGGTGCCAATCAGCCCCAGCATTTT. Protein: CASSLVGANQPQHF.

This chain joins TRBV3-1 and TRBJ2-3; no reliable D call. The germline V and J ends were trimmed by 1 base and 5 bases, with 7 bases remaining between them. Germline values: CDR1 LGHDT, CDR2 YNNKEL (reference sequence). The CDR3 consists of 13 residues. CDR3 residues: CASSQVFRDTQYF. DNA for the CDR3: TGTGCCAGCAGCCAAGTATTTCGAGATACGCAGTATTTT.

This clonotype turned up a few times. The chain joins TRBV24-1 to TRBJ2-3, with D possibly being TRBD1 or TRBD2 (5 bases each). This CDR3 region has 13 residues. V lost 9 bases and J 5 bases, leaving 14 bases between the germline ends. Germline lookup yields CDR1 KGHDR and CDR2 SFDVKD. CDR3 DNA sequence: TGTGCCACCCCGGGAAGGGGCGGAGATACGCAGTATTTT. Translation gives CATPGRGGDTQYF.

Only one count was recorded for this clonotype. The chain carries TRBV28 and TRBJ1-5; 7 bases align to TRBD1. Germline assignment: CDR1 MDHEN and CDR2 SYDVKM. This CDR3 is 13 amino acids long. Trimming removed 6 bases from V and 5 bases from J; junction bases left unmatched: 4. The DNA for the CDR3 is TGTGCCAGCAGCCAGGGACAGTATCAGCCCCAGCATTTT. Translated: CASSQGQYQPQHF. Combining the CDR3 with reference TRBV28 and TRBJ1-5 gives the whole variable domain DVKVTQSSRYLVKRTGEKVFLECVQDMDHENMFWYRQDPGLGLRLIYFSYDVKMKEKGDIPEGYSVSREKKERFSLILESASTNQTSMYLCASSQGQYQPQHFGDGTRLSIL.

The gene calls are TRBV2 and TRBJ2-5; TRBD1 matches 7 bases. Germline V gene sequence: CDR1 SNHLY, CDR2 FYNNEI. The CDR3 extends over 15 amino acids. The junction had 4 bases not matched to a gene; V was cut back by 3 bases and J by 0 bases. This CDR3 reads CASSETGLYQETQYF. CDR3 nucleotide sequence: TGTGCCAGCAGTGAGACAGGGCTGTACCAAGAGACCCAGTACTTC.